This T cell receptor (beta chain) derives from a study of shared clonotypes between healthy human individuals. Germline CDR1 and CDR2: SGHRS and YFSETQ. The CDR3 consists of 14 residues. J gave up 6 bases and V 2 bases, and 5 bases lay outside the gene matches. Data came from immunoSEQ multiplex PCR; TCRdb stores just in-frame clones and leaves some out. The sample consists of roughly 200,000 clones, over 50% of them appearing once. The receptor comes from a man aged 25 to 40 in good health. The material sequenced was memory CD4+ T cells sorted from blood. The subset is: CD45RA-negative fraction. The chain is built from TRBV5-1 and TRBJ2-3, with 8 bases matching TRBD1. The CDR3 here is CASSFGQGGDTQYF. CDR3 DNA sequence: TGCGCCAGCAGCTTCGGACAGGGTGGCGATACGCAGTATTTT. Together with reference TRBV5-1 and TRBJ2-3, the CDR3 gives the full variable domain: KAGVTQTPRYLIKTRGQQVTLSCSPISGHRSVSWYQQTPGQGLQFLFEYFSETQRNKGNFPGRFSGRQFSNSRSEMNVSTLELGDSALYLCASSFGQGGDTQYFGPGTRLTVL.